This T cell receptor beta chain derives from a study of PD-1 blockade in classical Hodgkin lymphoma. Relapses following autologous stem cell transplantation were seen in all patients, with brentuximab vedotin exposure varying. The CDR3 has 15 amino acids. Germline V lookup: CDR1 SGHTA, CDR2 FQGTGA. V trimming: 2 bases; J trimming: 9 bases; junction bases outside the gene matches: 10. The repertoire was sequenced with immunoSEQ multiplex PCR; TCRdb's copy has only in-frame clones and lacks some. The data contain about 37,000 clones, 88% of them singletons. This specimen was peripheral blood mononuclear cells (PBMCs), taken before the second cycle of nivolumab. The genes are TRBV7-3 and TRBJ2-1; TRBD2 matches at 7 bases. The TCR originated in a human donor with classical Hodgkin lymphoma. For the CDR3, the DNA is TGTGCCAGCAGCTTACCCTCAGCGGGGACGGGTGAGCAGTTCTTC. The encoded protein is CASSLPSAGTGEQFF.